This T cell receptor (beta chain) was profiled in a study of T cell repertoires in cytomegalovirus infection. Comments on this clonotype: Its target is not known.

CDR1 is SGHTA and CDR2 is FQGNSA in the germline V gene. V shed 5 bases and J 14 bases; nucleotides not matched to a gene: 8. The CDR3 length is 11 residues. MiXCR, applied by TCRdb to the reads, yields one record per CDR3 protein. Of roughly 200,000 distinct CDR3 sequences in the sample, 35% to 45% were seen once. The sequence was collected from a human donor in good health (CMV status not recorded). Some clones in this sample may be carry-over from other donors' samples. The sequencing used CD8+ T cells from cultured PBMCs, collected from culture after CMV antigen stimulation. The chain carries TRBV7-2 and TRBJ2-5, with 7 bases matching TRBD1. This CDR3 reads CASSPGTVNYF. CDR3 coding DNA: TGTGCCAGCAGCCCGGGGACAGTGAACTACTTC.